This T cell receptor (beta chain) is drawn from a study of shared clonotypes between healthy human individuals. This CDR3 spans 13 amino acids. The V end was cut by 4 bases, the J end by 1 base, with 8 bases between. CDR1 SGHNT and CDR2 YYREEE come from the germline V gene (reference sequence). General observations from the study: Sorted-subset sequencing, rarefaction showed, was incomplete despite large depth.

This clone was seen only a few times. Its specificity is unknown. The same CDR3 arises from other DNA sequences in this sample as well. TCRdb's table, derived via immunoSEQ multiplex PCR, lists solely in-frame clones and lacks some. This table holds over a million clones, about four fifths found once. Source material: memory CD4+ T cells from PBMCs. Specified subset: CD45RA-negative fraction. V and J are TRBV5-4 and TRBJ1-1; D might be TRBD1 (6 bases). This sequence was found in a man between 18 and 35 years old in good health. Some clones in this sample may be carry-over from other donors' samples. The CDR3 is CASSGGGNTEAFF. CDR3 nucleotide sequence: TGTGCCAGCAGCGGAGGGGGGAACACTGAAGCTTTCTTT.